The rows below give T cell receptor beta chains drawn from one sample of a study of neurological immune-mediated disorders. Each CDR3 protein is one row after TCRdb ran MiXCR on the 5' RACE reads. The sample carries 35,000 to 45,000 distinct CDR3 sequences, roughly 10% recorded once. Material for sequencing was CD4+ T cells from blood. These receptors were taken from a woman aged 25 to 45 with HTLV-1-associated myelopathy (HAM/TSP). The CDR3 runs from the conserved cysteine through the conserved F or W. The D gene is left open where the match is weak. Rows give clone size only sometimes, using once, few, many, or a class for an expanded clone.

D: -
J: TRBJ2-2
size: many
V: TRBV5-1
DNA: TGCGCCAGCAGCTTGAACCTGGGGCAGGGCGCCGGGGAGCTGTTTTTT
CDR3: CASSLNLGQGAGELFF

D: -
J: TRBJ1-5
size: many
V: TRBV6-5
DNA: TGTGCCAGCAGTTCCCACTCGTTCCAGCCCCAGCATTTT
CDR3: CASSSHSFQPQHF

D: -
J: TRBJ2-2
size: many
V: TRBV4-2
DNA: TGTGCCAGCAGCCAAGACAGGGCCACCGGGGAGCTGTTTTTT
CDR3: CASSQDRATGELFF

D: -
J: TRBJ2-3
size: many
V: TRBV7-8
DNA: TGTGCCAGCAGCTCGACTAATCCAGATACGCAGTATTTT
CDR3: CASSSTNPDTQYF

D: -
J: TRBJ2-1
size: -
V: TRBV2
DNA: TGTGCCAGCACCCCGACTAGCTCCTACAATGAGCAGTTCTTC
CDR3: CASTPTSSYNEQFF

D: TRBD1
J: TRBJ2-1
size: many
V: TRBV5-5
DNA: TGTGCCAGCAGCTTGTGGGCAGGGGGCATTTACAATGAGCAGTTCTTC
CDR3: CASSLWAGGIYNEQFF

D: TRBD1
J: TRBJ1-1
size: many
V: TRBV3-1
DNA: TGTGCCAGCAGCCAAGAGGGACAGGTGAACACTGAAGCTTTCTTT
CDR3: CASSQEGQVNTEAFF

D: -
J: TRBJ2-1
size: many
V: TRBV5-1
DNA: TGCGCCAGCAGCTTGGCGGACACGGGGTGGAATGAGCAGTTCTTC
CDR3: CASSLADTGWNEQFF

D: -
J: TRBJ2-1
size: many
V: TRBV7-2
DNA: TGTGCCAGCAGCTATTGGTATGAGCAGTTCTTC
CDR3: CASSYWYEQFF

D: -
J: TRBJ1-3
size: many
V: TRBV6-1
DNA: TGTGCCAGCAGTTCCCTCGGGGGGGTTCCTGGAAACACCATATATTTT
CDR3: CASSSLGGVPGNTIYF

D: -
J: TRBJ2-1
size: many
V: TRBV7-2
DNA: TGTGCCAGCACCCCCATAGCCATCGGCCTCGGTGAGCAGTTCTTC
CDR3: CASTPIAIGLGEQFF

D: -
J: TRBJ1-1
size: many
V: TRBV10-3
DNA: TGTGCCATCAGTGTCGGGACACTGAACACTGAAGCTTTCTTT
CDR3: CAISVGTLNTEAFF

D: -
J: TRBJ2-7
size: many
V: TRBV20-1
DNA: TGCAGTGCTACCCTAGCCGGCGAGCAGTACTTC
CDR3: CSATLAGEQYF

D: TRBD1
J: TRBJ1-5
size: many
V: TRBV5-1
DNA: TGCGCCAGCAGCTTTGGACAGGGATCTAATCAGCCCCAGCATTTT
CDR3: CASSFGQGSNQPQHF

D: -
J: TRBJ2-6
size: many
V: TRBV5-1
DNA: TGCGCCAGCACCCCGGAGGGGTACTCTGGGGCCAACGTCCTGACTTTC
CDR3: CASTPEGYSGANVLTF

D: -
J: TRBJ1-1
size: many
V: TRBV11-3
DNA: TGTGCCAGCAGCTTGGAACGGGGTGAAGCTTTCTTT
CDR3: CASSLERGEAFF

D: -
J: TRBJ1-1
size: many
V: TRBV10-3
DNA: TGTGCCATCAGTGAGTTTGAGCGAGTGCCGGCGAACACTGAAGCTTTCTTT
CDR3: CAISEFERVPANTEAFF

D: -
J: TRBJ1-1
size: many
V: TRBV29-1
DNA: TGCAGCGGGCGGGGGGCAGGGTACACTGAAGCTTTCTTT
CDR3: CSGRGAGYTEAFF

D: TRBD2
J: TRBJ2-1
size: many
V: TRBV6-5
DNA: TGTGCCAGCAGTAAACTCCGGACTAGCGGGGGGTATGAGCAGTTCTTC
CDR3: CASSKLRTSGGYEQFF

D: -
J: TRBJ2-6
size: many
V: TRBV6-5
DNA: TGTGCCAGCAGTTACCAGGGGACTGGGGCCAACGTCCTGACTTTC
CDR3: CASSYQGTGANVLTF

D: -
J: TRBJ2-3
size: many
V: TRBV6-1
DNA: TGTGCCAGCAGTCAACCGGGACATGTAGATACGCAGTATTTT
CDR3: CASSQPGHVDTQYF

D: -
J: TRBJ2-3
size: many
V: TRBV20-1
DNA: TGCAGTGCGCAGAGGCCATTCGGCACAGATACGCAGTATTTT
CDR3: CSAQRPFGTDTQYF

D: -
J: TRBJ2-3
size: many
V: TRBV6-4
DNA: TGTGCCAGCAGTGCTTCAGAATCCACAGATACGCAGTATTTT
CDR3: CASSASESTDTQYF

D: -
J: TRBJ1-1
size: -
V: TRBV5-4
DNA: TGTGCCAGCAGCTTGGACCAAGGGGTTCCTGAAGCTTTCTTT
CDR3: CASSLDQGVPEAFF

D: TRBD2
J: TRBJ2-7
size: -
V: TRBV4-3
DNA: TGCGCCAGCAGCCAAGACCGCCCGGGACTAGTCTCCTACGAGCAGTACTTC
CDR3: CASSQDRPGLVSYEQYF

D: -
J: TRBJ2-3
size: once
V: TRBV7-8
DNA: TGTGCCAGCAGCCTAGTGCGTACACTAAGCACAGATACACAGTATTTT
CDR3: CASSLVRTLSTDTQYF

D: -
J: TRBJ2-1
size: many
V: TRBV12-3/TRBV12-4
DNA: TGTGCCAGCAGTCCCCACCTGACAGGCACCCCACACCGGGAGCAGTTCTTC
CDR3: CASSPHLTGTPHREQFF

D: -
J: TRBJ1-1
size: many
V: TRBV20-1
DNA: TGCAGTGCTAGCCGGGGAGACACTGAAGCTTTCTTT
CDR3: CSASRGDTEAFF

D: -
J: TRBJ1-5
size: many
V: TRBV6-1
DNA: TGTGCCAGCAGTGTGTGGATTAGGGGCCAGCCCCAGCATTTT
CDR3: CASSVWIRGQPQHF

D: -
J: TRBJ1-3
size: many
V: TRBV9
DNA: TGTGCCAGCGCGCAGTCGCCAGGAAACACCATATATTTT
CDR3: CASAQSPGNTIYF

D: -
J: TRBJ2-1
size: many
V: TRBV20-1
DNA: TGCAGTGCTAGACCTTCGCGGAGGGGGTCCTACAATGAGCAGTTCTTC
CDR3: CSARPSRRGSYNEQFF

D: TRBD1
J: TRBJ2-6
size: many
V: TRBV5-1
DNA: TGCGCCAGCAGCTTACAGGGGGGTTTGACTGAGGCCAACGTCCTGACTTTC
CDR3: CASSLQGGLTEANVLTF

D: -
J: TRBJ1-5
size: few
V: TRBV6-1
DNA: TGTGCCAGCAGGGTAGGGGGAAACAATCAGCCCCAGCATTTT
CDR3: CASRVGGNNQPQHF

D: TRBD1
J: TRBJ2-7
size: many
V: TRBV6-1
DNA: TGTGCCAGCAGTGAAAGGGGGACAGGGGGCTTCCTCTACGAGCAGTACTTC
CDR3: CASSERGTGGFLYEQYF

D: TRBD1
J: TRBJ1-6
size: many
V: TRBV9
DNA: TGTGCCAGCAGCGCCGGACAGGGACTGAATTCACCCCTCCACTTT
CDR3: CASSAGQGLNSPLHF

D: -
J: TRBJ1-2
size: few
V: TRBV3-1
DNA: TGTGCCAGAAGCCAAGTGCGAGGGGGCTACACCTTC
CDR3: CARSQVRGGYTF

D: -
J: TRBJ1-1
size: many
V: TRBV20-1
DNA: TGCAGTGCTCCTTGGGGCGGGGGAGGCGCTTTCTTT
CDR3: CSAPWGGGGAFF

D: -
J: TRBJ1-2
size: many
V: TRBV6-6
DNA: TGTGCCAGCAGCCCAATACGGCGGGACGGCTACACCTTC
CDR3: CASSPIRRDGYTF

D: -
J: TRBJ1-1
size: -
V: TRBV5-5
DNA: TGTGCCAGCAGCTTGCGGGGTCGAGGGAAGGGACCTGAAGCTTTCTTT
CDR3: CASSLRGRGKGPEAFF

D: -
J: TRBJ1-2
size: many
V: TRBV20-1
DNA: TGCAGTGCTAGAGAGCGGTATGGCTACACCTTC
CDR3: CSARERYGYTF

D: -
J: TRBJ1-1
size: many
V: TRBV15
DNA: TGTGCCACCAGCATTGAGTTTGGAACTGAAGCTTTCTTT
CDR3: CATSIEFGTEAFF

D: -
J: TRBJ2-4
size: many
V: TRBV7-3
DNA: TGTGCCAGCAGCTTAAGCCCAGCCGGAAACATTCAGTACTTC
CDR3: CASSLSPAGNIQYF

D: -
J: TRBJ1-2
size: many
V: TRBV5-1
DNA: TGCGCCAGCAGCTTACATGGGGATGGCTACACCTTC
CDR3: CASSLHGDGYTF

D: -
J: TRBJ2-1
size: many
V: TRBV4-2
DNA: TGTGCCAGCAGCCCCGGGAGACTCGTCAGCTCCTACAATGAGCAGTTCTTC
CDR3: CASSPGRLVSSYNEQFF

D: -
J: TRBJ2-1
size: many
V: TRBV19
DNA: TGTGCCAGTAGTAAACGGGAACCCTACAATGAGCAGTTCTTC
CDR3: CASSKREPYNEQFF

D: TRBD2
J: TRBJ2-3
size: many
V: TRBV7-2
DNA: TGTGCCAGCAGCACTGGGCGGGGGGGATTCACAGATACGCAGTATTTT
CDR3: CASSTGRGGFTDTQYF

D: TRBD1
J: TRBJ2-7
size: many
V: TRBV7-9
DNA: TGTGCCAGCAGCTTAGGACAGGGGGTAGACGAGCAGTACTTC
CDR3: CASSLGQGVDEQYF

D: -
J: TRBJ2-2
size: -
V: TRBV12-3/TRBV12-4
DNA: TGTGCCAGCAGACTCTCGGTTTTAGGGGGATGGACCGGGGAGCTGTTTTTT
CDR3: CASRLSVLGGWTGELFF

D: TRBD1
J: TRBJ2-7
size: many
V: TRBV5-1
DNA: TGCGCCAGCAGCTCTCCTCCGGGACAGGGTAGATACGAGCAGTACTTC
CDR3: CASSSPPGQGRYEQYF

D: TRBD1
J: TRBJ1-6
size: many
V: TRBV20-1
DNA: TGCAGTGCTCCGGGACAGGGGGGAATTAATTCACCCCTCCACTTT
CDR3: CSAPGQGGINSPLHF

D: -
J: TRBJ2-3
size: -
V: TRBV20-1
DNA: TGCAGTGCTACCGGGTGGGGGACGGGCACAGATACGCAGTATTTT
CDR3: CSATGWGTGTDTQYF